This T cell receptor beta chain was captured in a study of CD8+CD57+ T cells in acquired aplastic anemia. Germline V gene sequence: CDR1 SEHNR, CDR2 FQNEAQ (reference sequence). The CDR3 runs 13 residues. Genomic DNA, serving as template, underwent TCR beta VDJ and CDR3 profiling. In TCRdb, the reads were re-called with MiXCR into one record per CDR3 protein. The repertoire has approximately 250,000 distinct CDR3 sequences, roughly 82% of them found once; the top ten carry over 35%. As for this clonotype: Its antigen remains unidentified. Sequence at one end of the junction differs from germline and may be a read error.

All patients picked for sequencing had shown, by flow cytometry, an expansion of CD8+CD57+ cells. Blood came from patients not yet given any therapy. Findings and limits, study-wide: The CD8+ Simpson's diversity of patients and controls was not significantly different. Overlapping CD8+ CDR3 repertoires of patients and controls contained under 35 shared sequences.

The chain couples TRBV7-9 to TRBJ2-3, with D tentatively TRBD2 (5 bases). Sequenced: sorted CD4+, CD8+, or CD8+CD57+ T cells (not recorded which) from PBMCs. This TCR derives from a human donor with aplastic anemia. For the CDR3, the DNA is TGTGCCAGCGGGTTCGAGGGAACAGAGACGCAGTATTTT. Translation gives CASGFEGTETQYF. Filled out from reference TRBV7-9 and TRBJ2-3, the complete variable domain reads DTGVSQNPRHKITKRGQNVTFRCDPISEHNRLYWYRQTLGQGPEFLTYFQNEAQLEKSRLLSDRFSAERPKGSFSTLEIQRTEQGDSAMYLCASGFEGTETQYFGPGTRLTVL.